A single sample gave rise to the 5 T cell receptor beta chains below, sequenced in a study of T cell responses to AZD1222 COVID-19 vaccine. The assay was immunoSEQ multiplex PCR, and TCRdb's table has in-frame clones only and misses some. The data show 98,000 or so clones, approximately 86% seen once. The source was peripheral blood, collected 28 days after the second dose of the MenACWY control vaccine. These receptors originate from an adult who received the MenACWY meningococcal vaccine as a control.

The chain has TRBV6-5 and TRBJ1-4, with D uncertain. The germline CDR1 and CDR2 sequences are MNHEY and SVGAGI. Trimming took 0 bases from V and 5 from J, leaving 10 bases between them. The CDR3 sequence is 15 residues long. DNA for the CDR3: TGTGCCAGCAGTTACTCGAACAGAGGGAATGAAAAACTGTTTTTT. It yields the protein CASSYSNRGNEKLFF.

The V and J genes are TRBV6-2 or TRBV6-3 and TRBJ1-5; 7 nucleotides align to TRBD1. Per germline, CDR1 MNHEY and CDR2 SVGEGT. The CDR3 contains 14 residues. V shed 7 bases, J shed 3 bases, and the junction held 6 bases outside the gene matches. In DNA, the CDR3 is TGTGCCAGCACCCCAGACAGGGACAATCAGCCCCAGCATTTT. It codes for CASTPDRDNQPQHF.

CDR3 loop: CASSRGGTNYGYTF. The CDR3 DNA follows: TGTGCCAGCAGTCGCGGGGGGACTAACTATGGCTACACCTTC. The chain recombines TRBV28 with TRBJ1-2; possibly TRBD1 for D (5 bases). Trimming pared 5 bases from V and 0 bases from J, leaving 10 bases between. The CDR3 has 14 amino acids. Germline values: CDR1 MDHEN, CDR2 SYDVKM.

V gene TRBV7-2 combines with J gene TRBJ2-7, with 8 bases that match TRBD2. Germline V gene sequence: CDR1 SGHTA, CDR2 FQGNSA. V lost 4 bases and J lost 0; bases outside the gene matches: 8. CDR3 length: 16 amino acids. The CDR3 spells CASSSTRRGDSYEQYF. The CDR3 nucleotides are TGTGCCAGCAGCTCCACGAGGCGGGGGGACTCCTACGAGCAGTACTTC.

This clone was found a few times. This chain joins TRBV4-2 and TRBJ2-2; TRBD2 aligns across 10 bases. This CDR3 is 15 amino acids long. Trimming cost V 1 base and J 9 bases; bases outside gene matches: 5. In germline, CDR1 is LGHNA, CDR2 YNFKEQ. In DNA, the CDR3 is TGTGCCAGCAGCCAAGGGAGCGGGGGGGCCCGGGAGCTGTTTTTT. Translating gives CASSQGSGGARELFF.